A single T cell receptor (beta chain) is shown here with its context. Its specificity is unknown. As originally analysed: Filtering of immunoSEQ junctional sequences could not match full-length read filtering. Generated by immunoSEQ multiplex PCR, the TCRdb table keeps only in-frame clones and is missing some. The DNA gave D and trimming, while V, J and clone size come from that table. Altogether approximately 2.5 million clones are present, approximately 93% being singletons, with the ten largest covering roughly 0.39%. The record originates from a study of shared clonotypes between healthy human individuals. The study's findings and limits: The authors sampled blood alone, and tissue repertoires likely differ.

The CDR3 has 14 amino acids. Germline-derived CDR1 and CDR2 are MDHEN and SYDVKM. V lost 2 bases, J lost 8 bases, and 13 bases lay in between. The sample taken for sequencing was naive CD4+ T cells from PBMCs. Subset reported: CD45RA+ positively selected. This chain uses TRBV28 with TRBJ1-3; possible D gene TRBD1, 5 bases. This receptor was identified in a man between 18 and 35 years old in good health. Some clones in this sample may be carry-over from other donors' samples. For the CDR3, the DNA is TGTGCCAGCAGTTTAAGAAGGGAAGGGGACACCATATATTTT. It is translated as CASSLRREGDTIYF. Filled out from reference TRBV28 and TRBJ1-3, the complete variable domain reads DVKVTQSSRYLVKRTGEKVFLECVQDMDHENMFWYRQDPGLGLRLIYFSYDVKMKEKGDIPEGYSVSREKKERFSLILESASTNQTSMYLCASSLRREGDTIYFGEGSWLTVV.